The rows below give T cell receptor beta chains drawn from one sample of a study of T cell repertoires in aging, cancer and after chemotherapy. Via MiXCR, TCRdb re-called the multiplex PCR reads, giving one row per CDR3 protein. Among approximately 4,900 distinct CDR3 sequences listed, 30% to 40% were seen once. Sequences were obtained from blood. The receptors were sampled from a human donor with a blood cancer. The donor label of this sample is uncertain. Each CDR3 is given with its conserved first and last residue. The D gene is left open where the match is weak. Clone size is stated in some rows and not others, as once, few, many or a class when expanded.

v_gene	d_gene	j_gene	abundance	CDR3nt	CDR3aa
TRBV6-2/TRBV6-3	-	TRBJ1-6	-	TGTGCCAGCAAGAGGGGGTATAATTCACCCCTCCACTTT	CASKRGYNSPLHF
TRBV24-1	-	TRBJ2-1	few	TGTGCCACCAGTGACCCTATAGCGGATGGCTCCTACAATGAGCAGTTCTTC	CATSDPIADGSYNEQFF
TRBV29-1	-	TRBJ2-1	large	TGCAGCGGGGGATATGGGGTGGGTGAGCAGTTCTTC	CSGGYGVGEQFF
TRBV19	TRBD1	TRBJ1-1	-	TGTGCCAGTAGAGAGGGGGCCACTGAAGCTTTCTTT	CASREGATEAFF
TRBV15	-	TRBJ2-3	-	TGTGCCACCAGCAGAGAGGCGCCCTTAGGTATCCCAGATACGCAGTATTTT	CATSREAPLGIPDTQYF
TRBV18	TRBD1	TRBJ1-1	few	TGTGCCAGCTCACCTCGACAGGGGGTTGAAGCTTTCTTT	CASSPRQGVEAFF
TRBV5-6	TRBD2	TRBJ2-7	-	TGTGCCAGCAGCCGGGGACTAGCGGGAGGGTGGGACGAGCAGTACTTC	CASSRGLAGGWDEQYF
TRBV19	-	TRBJ2-1	few	TGTGCCAGTCGTCTGGCGGGGAGCTCCTACAATGAGCAGTTCTTC	CASRLAGSSYNEQFF
TRBV12-3/TRBV12-4	-	TRBJ2-7	-	TGTGCCAGCAGTTTTGGTCACAGCTACGAGCAGTACTTC	CASSFGHSYEQYF
TRBV19	-	TRBJ2-3	few	TGTGCCAGTAGTATAGTCAGGCGGCTAAGCACAGATACGCAGTATTTT	CASSIVRRLSTDTQYF
TRBV11-3	-	TRBJ2-7	-	TGTGCCAGCAGCTTGAGCTCCTACGAGCAGTACTTC	CASSLSSYEQYF
TRBV12-3/TRBV12-4	-	TRBJ2-7	-	TGTGCCAGCAGTTTAGGCAGGGGCGCCGTCTACGAGCAGTACTTC	CASSLGRGAVYEQYF
TRBV12-3/TRBV12-4	-	TRBJ2-1	once	TGTGCCAGCAGTTTGGAGGGCGGGGCACTTCTCGGTGAGCAGTTCTTC	CASSLEGGALLGEQFF
TRBV18	-	TRBJ1-1	-	TGTGCCAGCTCACCAAAGGTGAACACTGAAGCTTTCTTT	CASSPKVNTEAFF